This T cell receptor (beta chain) was captured by sequencing in a study of cytomegalovirus exposure and HLA in healthy donors. The PCR ran on 60 Vbeta and 13 Jbeta primers. The table came from immunoSEQ multiplex PCR; TCRdb's copy has only in-frame clones and leaves some out. This listing includes fewer than 85,000 clones. The TCR was taken from a female donor in good health and CMV-seropositive. The sequenced sample consisted of PBMCs.

This chain's CDR3 is CASYVKTGGHTQYF. The DNA of the CDR3 is TGCGCCAGCTACGTTAAGACAGGGGGCCATACGCAGTATTTT. V usage is TRBV5-1 and J usage is TRBJ2-3; 10 bases line up with TRBD1. J lost 7 bases, V lost 7 bases, and 9 bases had no gene match. The germline V gene encodes CDR1 SGHRS and CDR2 YFSETQ. The CDR3 contains 14 residues.